Listed here are 10 T cell receptor beta chains from one sample, sequenced in a study of blood T cell repertoires in COVID-19. TCRdb keeps only in-frame clones here, not all; method: immunoSEQ multiplex PCR. The table lists roughly 500,000 clones, over 75% of them singletons. Sequenced material: PBMCs or T cells enriched from blood (not recorded which). Receptor source: a woman aged 40 to 55 who had recovered from COVID-19.

This clone was counted once. The chain links TRBV7-8 to TRBJ1-6; D remains ambiguous. The length of the CDR3 is 16 residues. Germline CDR1 and CDR2: SGHVS and FQNEAQ. V was cut by 2 bases and J by 7 bases, with 15 bases left in between. CDR3 region: CASSLPSLIYNSPLHF. The CDR3 region has the DNA TGTGCCAGCAGCTTACCCTCCCTGATCTACAATTCACCCCTCCACTTT.

This chain joins TRBV4-3 and TRBJ1-6, with 8 bases aligning to TRBD1. From germline, CDR1 is LGHNA and CDR2 YSLEER. The CDR3 consists of 18 residues. The ends lost 2 bases at V and 0 bases at J; junction bases unmatched: 6. The CDR3 nucleotides are TGCGCCAGCAGCCAAAACACAGGGGGGGGCTCCTATAATTCACCCCTCCACTTT. It specifies CASSQNTGGGSYNSPLHF.

The chain combines TRBV30 with TRBJ1-2, with a tentative D call TRBD1 (6 bases). The CDR3 runs 13 residues. V lost 0 bases and J 8 bases, leaving 13 bases between the germline ends. Per the germline V gene, CDR1 is GTSNPN and CDR2 is SVGIG (reference sequence). CDR3 bases: TGTGCCTGGAGTGTACGGGGGGCGCAAGGCTACACCTTC. Its protein product is CAWSVRGAQGYTF.

This clone was picked up many times. The chain combines TRBV24-1 with TRBJ2-2; a possible D gene is TRBD2 (6 bases). V was shortened by 3 bases and J by 1 base, with 26 bases between the two germline ends. The CDR3 has 21 residues. Per the germline V gene, CDR1 is KGHDR and CDR2 is SFDVKD. In nucleotides, the CDR3 is TGTGCCACCAGTGATGCCTTGATGGACACGGGAAGGAGGGTGAACACCGGGGAGCTGTTTTTT. Translation gives CATSDALMDTGRRVNTGELFF.

This chain uses TRBV6-4 with TRBJ2-1; TRBD2 matches at 7 bases. The CDR3 is 16 residues long. CDR1 and CDR2 (germline): MRHNA, SNTAGT. Losses at the gene ends were 0 bases for V and 1 base for J; bases not matched to a gene: 3. In DNA, the CDR3 is TGTGCCAGCAGTGACTCCGGGGGGAAGTCCTACAATGAGCAGTTCTTC. This encodes CASSDSGGKSYNEQFF.

V usage is TRBV19 and J usage is TRBJ2-7; 8 positions match TRBD1. The CDR3 runs to 16 residues. With V trimmed by 4 bases and J by 3 bases, 11 bases remained unmatched. Germline loops: CDR1 LNHDA, CDR2 SQIVND (reference sequence). CDR3 in amino acids: CASSTRTGPGFYEQYF. Written as DNA, the CDR3 is TGTGCCAGTAGTACACGGACAGGGCCGGGATTCTACGAGCAGTACTTC.

The J gene is TRBJ1-5, the V gene TRBV6-2 or TRBV6-3; no reliable D call. Germline V CDR1 and CDR2: MNHEY, SVGEGT. CDR3 length equals 15 residues. Trimming left V 1 base short and J 4 bases short, with 11 bases between. For the CDR3, the DNA is TGTGCCAGCAGTTACTGGGAGGGAGGAAATCAGCCCCAGCATTTT. It translates to CASSYWEGGNQPQHF.

J is TRBJ2-1 and V is TRBV10-3; a weak D match, TRBD2 (5 bases). V was clipped by 9 bases and J by 6 bases, with 15 bases between them. The CDR3 contains 13 residues. CDR1 is ENHRY, CDR2 SYGVKD, per germline. CDR3 residues: CAIAAVDGNEQFF. For the CDR3, the DNA is TGTGCCATAGCGGCAGTTGATGGCAATGAGCAGTTCTTC.

V and J are TRBV18 and TRBJ1-2; maybe TRBD1 (6 bases). Per germline, CDR1 KGHSH and CDR2 LQKENI. The V gene lost 6 bases and the J gene lost 7 bases, with 15 bases spanning the gap. This CDR3 has 13 amino acids. CDR3 protein: CASSDDPGVGYTF. In DNA form, the CDR3 reads TGTGCCAGCTCCGACGACCCAGGGGTTGGCTACACCTTC.

The CDR3 protein is CASSYDRGSYEQYF. Written as DNA, the CDR3 is TGTGCCAGCAGTTATGACAGGGGGTCCTACGAGCAGTACTTC. This chain uses TRBV6-2 or TRBV6-3 with TRBJ2-7; TRBD1 aligns across 9 bases. The CDR3 loop spans 14 amino acids. Germline V lookup: CDR1 MNHEY, CDR2 SVGEGT. The V segment lost 3 bases and the J segment 1 base; nucleotides outside the gene matches: 1.